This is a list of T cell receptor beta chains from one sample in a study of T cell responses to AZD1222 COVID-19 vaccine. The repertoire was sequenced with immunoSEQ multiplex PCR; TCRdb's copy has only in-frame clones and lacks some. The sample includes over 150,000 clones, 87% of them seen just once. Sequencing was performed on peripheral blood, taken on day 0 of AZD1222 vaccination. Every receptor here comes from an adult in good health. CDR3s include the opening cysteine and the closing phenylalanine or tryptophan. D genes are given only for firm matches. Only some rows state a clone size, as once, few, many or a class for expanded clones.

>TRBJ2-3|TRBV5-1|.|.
CASNDGDTDTQYF
TGCGCCAGCAATGACGGAGACACAGATACGCAGTATTTT
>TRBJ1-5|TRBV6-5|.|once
CASSLGTASNQPQHF
TGTGCCAGCAGTCTCGGGACCGCTAGCAATCAGCCCCAGCATTTT
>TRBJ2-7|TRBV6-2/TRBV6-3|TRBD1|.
CASSDSGTGIYEQYF
TGTGCCAGCAGTGATTCCGGGACAGGAATTTACGAGCAGTACTTC
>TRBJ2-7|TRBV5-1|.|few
CASSLSPSEYEQYF
TGCGCCAGCAGCTTAAGCCCTTCGGAGTACGAGCAGTACTTC
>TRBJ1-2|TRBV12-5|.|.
CASGLVLARSSPNYGYTF
TGTGCTAGTGGTTTGGTACTGGCCCGAAGCTCCCCTAACTATGGCTACACCTTC
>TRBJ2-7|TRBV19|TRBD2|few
CASSPGTSGHEQYF
TGTGCCAGTAGTCCAGGGACTAGCGGCCACGAGCAGTACTTC
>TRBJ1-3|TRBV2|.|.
CASSEGGSLSGNTIYF
TGTGCCAGCAGTGAAGGGGGCAGTCTCTCTGGAAACACCATATATTTT
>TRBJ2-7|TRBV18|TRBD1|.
CASSPTGGEQYF
TGTGCCAGCTCACCAACAGGGGGCGAGCAGTACTTC
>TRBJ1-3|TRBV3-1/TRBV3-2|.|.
CASSQGRASSGNTIYF
TGTGCCAGCAGCCAAGGTCGGGCATCCTCTGGAAACACCATATATTTT
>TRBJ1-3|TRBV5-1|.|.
CASSIQGDSGNTIYF
TGCGCCAGCTCGATACAGGGCGACTCTGGAAACACCATATATTTT
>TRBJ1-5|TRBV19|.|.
CASRGTTDQPQHF
TGTGCCAGTAGGGGGACTACGGATCAGCCCCAGCATTTT
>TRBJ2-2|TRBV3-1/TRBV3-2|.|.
CASSPTGNTGELFF
TGTGCCAGCAGCCCGACGGGGAACACCGGGGAGCTGTTTTTT
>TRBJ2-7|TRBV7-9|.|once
CASSYSTYEQYF
TGTGCCAGCAGCTACAGTACCTACGAGCAGTACTTC
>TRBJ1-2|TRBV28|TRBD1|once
CASSSGQGEYYGYTF
TGTGCCAGCAGTTCCGGACAGGGAGAATATTATGGCTACACCTTC
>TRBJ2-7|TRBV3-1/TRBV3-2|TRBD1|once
CASTGGQGGEQYF
TGTGCCAGCACGGGGGGACAGGGTGGCGAGCAGTACTTC
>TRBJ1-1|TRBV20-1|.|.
CSASPGRLNTEAFF
TGCAGTGCTAGTCCTGGCAGATTGAACACTGAAGCTTTCTTT
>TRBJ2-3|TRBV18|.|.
CASSLTGPDTQYF
TGTGCCAGCTCTCTCACGGGCCCAGATACGCAGTATTTT
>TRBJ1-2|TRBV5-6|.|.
CASSKSRAERRAYGYTF
TGTGCCAGCAGCAAGAGCCGGGCCGAACGAAGGGCCTATGGCTACACCTTC
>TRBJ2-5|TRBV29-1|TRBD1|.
CSVGPTDRVVGQETQYF
TGCAGCGTAGGCCCTACGGACAGGGTCGTGGGCCAAGAGACCCAGTACTTC
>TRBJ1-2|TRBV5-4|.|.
CASSMGPIGGYTF
TGTGCCAGCAGCATGGGTCCCATCGGTGGCTACACCTTC
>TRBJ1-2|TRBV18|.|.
CASSPQDGPNYGYTF
TGTGCCAGCTCACCGCAGGACGGACCTAACTATGGCTACACCTTC
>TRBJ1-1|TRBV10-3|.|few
CAIRESPGGSEAFF
TGTGCCATCAGGGAGTCGCCCGGGGGATCTGAAGCTTTCTTT
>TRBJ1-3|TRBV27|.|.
CASSLYRSGSTIYF
TGTGCCAGCAGCCTCTACAGATCTGGAAGCACCATATATTTT
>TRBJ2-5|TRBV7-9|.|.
CASSFRGASGETQYF
TGTGCCAGCAGCTTTCGTGGAGCTTCGGGGGAGACCCAGTACTTC
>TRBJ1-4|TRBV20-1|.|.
CSASSRGVGINEKLFF
TGCAGTGCTAGTTCCCGGGGGGTCGGGATTAATGAAAAACTGTTTTTT
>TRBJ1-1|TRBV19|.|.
CASSIGSWGGTEAFF
TGTGCCAGTAGTATAGGCTCATGGGGCGGCACTGAAGCTTTCTTT
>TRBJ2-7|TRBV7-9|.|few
CASSRTLATTYEQYF
TGTGCCAGCAGTCGAACCCTAGCGACGACCTACGAGCAGTACTTC
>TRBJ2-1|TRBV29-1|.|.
CSVPLRYNEQFF
TGCAGCGTCCCGCTTAGGTACAATGAGCAGTTCTTC
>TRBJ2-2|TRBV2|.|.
CASSDILTYTGELFF
TGTGCCAGCAGTGATATACTTACCTACACCGGGGAGCTGTTTTTT
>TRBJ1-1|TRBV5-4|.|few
CASSLVSTEAFF
TGTGCCAGCAGCTTGGTTAGTACTGAAGCTTTCTTT
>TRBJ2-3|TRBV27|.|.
CASTMWGASTDTQYF
TGTGCCAGCACCATGTGGGGCGCTAGCACAGATACGCAGTATTTT
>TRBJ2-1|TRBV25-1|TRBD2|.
CASSESTSGSNEQFF
TGTGCCAGCAGTGAATCGACTAGCGGGAGTAATGAGCAGTTCTTC
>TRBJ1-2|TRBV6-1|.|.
CASSEGGDNYGYTF
TGTGCCAGCAGTGAAGGTGGGGATAACTATGGCTACACCTTC
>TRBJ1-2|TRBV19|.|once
CASSIVLDRDYGYTF
TGTGCCAGTAGTATAGTCCTGGACAGAGACTATGGCTACACCTTC
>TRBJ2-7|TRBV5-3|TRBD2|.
CARAGVYHEQYF
TGTGCCCGAGCGGGAGTTTACCACGAGCAGTACTTC
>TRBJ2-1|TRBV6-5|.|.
CASSGQLNNEQFF
TGTGCCAGCAGCGGACAGTTGAACAATGAGCAGTTCTTC
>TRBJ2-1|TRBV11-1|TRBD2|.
CASGGPGLAAPNEQFF
TGTGCCAGCGGCGGACCAGGACTAGCGGCGCCCAATGAGCAGTTCTTC
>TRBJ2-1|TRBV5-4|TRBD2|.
CASSSGTTPYNEQFF
TGTGCCAGCAGCTCGGGGACTACCCCCTACAATGAGCAGTTCTTC
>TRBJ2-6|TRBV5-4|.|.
CASSSGLYSGANVLTF
TGTGCCAGCAGCTCGGGACTTTACTCTGGGGCCAACGTCCTGACTTTC
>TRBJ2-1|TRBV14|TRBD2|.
CASSQGLAGYNEQFF
TGTGCCAGCAGCCAAGGACTAGCGGGGTACAATGAGCAGTTCTTC
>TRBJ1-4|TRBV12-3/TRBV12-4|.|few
CASSLDTNEKLFF
TGTGCCAGCAGTTTGGACACTAATGAAAAACTGTTTTTT
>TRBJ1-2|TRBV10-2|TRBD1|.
CASSVPGTASSGYTF
TGCGCCAGCAGTGTCCCCGGGACAGCAAGTTCGGGCTACACCTTC
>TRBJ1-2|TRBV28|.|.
CASEAQGYGYTF
TGTGCCAGCGAGGCACAGGGCTATGGCTACACCTTC
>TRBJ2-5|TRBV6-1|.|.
CASSERGREETQYF
TGTGCCAGCAGTGAAAGGGGCCGGGAAGAGACCCAGTACTTC
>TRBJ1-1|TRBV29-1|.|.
CSVDEGLGTEAFF
TGCAGCGTTGATGAAGGTTTAGGCACTGAAGCTTTCTTT
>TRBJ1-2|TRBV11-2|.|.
CASSSPGRLNYGYTF
TGTGCCAGCAGCTCGCCAGGGCGTCTGAACTATGGCTACACCTTC
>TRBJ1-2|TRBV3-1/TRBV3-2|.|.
CASSRREIYGYTF
TGTGCCAGCAGCCGCAGGGAAATCTATGGCTACACCTTC
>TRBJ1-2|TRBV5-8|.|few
CASSLIHTTNYGYTF
TGTGCCAGCAGCTTGATTCATACAACTAACTATGGCTACACCTTC
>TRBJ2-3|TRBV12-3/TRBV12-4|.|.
CASSSSGDTQYF
TGTGCCAGCAGCTCATCGGGAGATACGCAGTATTTT
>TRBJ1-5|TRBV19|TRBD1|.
CAGGTGINQPQHF
TGTGCCGGAGGGACAGGGATTAATCAGCCCCAGCATTTT
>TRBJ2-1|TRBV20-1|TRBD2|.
CSASKFLGGRAHEQFF
TGCAGTGCTAGTAAATTTCTTGGCGGGAGGGCCCATGAGCAGTTCTTC
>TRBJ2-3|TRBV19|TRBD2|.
CASSLSGTSTDTQYF
TGTGCCAGTAGTCTCTCCGGGACTAGTACAGATACGCAGTATTTT
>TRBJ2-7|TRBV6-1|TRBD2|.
CASSAQGLAGGRDNEQYF
TGTGCCAGCAGTGCCCAGGGACTAGCGGGAGGGAGGGATAACGAGCAGTACTTC